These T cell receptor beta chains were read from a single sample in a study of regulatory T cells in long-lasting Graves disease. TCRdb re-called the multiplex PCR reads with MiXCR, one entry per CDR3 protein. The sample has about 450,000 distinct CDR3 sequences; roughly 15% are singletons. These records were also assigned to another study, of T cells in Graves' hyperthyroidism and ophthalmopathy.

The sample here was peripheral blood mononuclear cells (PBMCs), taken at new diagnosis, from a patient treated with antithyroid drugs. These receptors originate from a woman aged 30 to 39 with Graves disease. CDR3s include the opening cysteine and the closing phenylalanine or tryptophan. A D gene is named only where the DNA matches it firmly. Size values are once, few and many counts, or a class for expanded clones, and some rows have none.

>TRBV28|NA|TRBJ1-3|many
TGTGCCAGCAGTTTAGATCAGGGCAGCCGAAACACCATATATTTT
CASSLDQGSRNTIYF
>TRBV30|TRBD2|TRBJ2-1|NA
TGTGCCTGGACTGTTGGAGCGGGAGGACCCCACTTCTTC
CAWTVGAGGPHFF
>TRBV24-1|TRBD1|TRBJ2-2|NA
TGTGCCACCAGCCCGGGACAGGGTCTCACCGGGGAGCTGTTTTTT
CATSPGQGLTGELFF
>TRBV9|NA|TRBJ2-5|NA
TGTGCCAGCAGCGCATCCCAGGGCGGGGAGACCCAGTACTTC
CASSASQGGETQYF
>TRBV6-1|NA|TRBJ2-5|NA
TGTGCCATCAGTGACGGTGGGACAACGGGAGCAGGGCAAGAGACCCAGTACTTC
CAISDGGTTGAGQETQYF
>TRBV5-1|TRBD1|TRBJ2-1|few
TGCGCCAGCAGCTTGGGGACAGGGTTTAGAGGCGGCAATGAGCAGTTCTTC
CASSLGTGFRGGNEQFF
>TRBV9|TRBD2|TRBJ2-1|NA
TGTGCCAGCAGCGGACTAGCGGGAGGGACGAATGAGCAGTTCTTC
CASSGLAGGTNEQFF
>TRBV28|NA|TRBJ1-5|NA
TGTGCCAGCGGTTTATCCGGGAACCAGCCCCAGCATTTT
CASGLSGNQPQHF
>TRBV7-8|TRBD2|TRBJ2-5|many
TGTGCCAGCAGCCTAGCTTTGGGGACTACTGAAGAGACCCAGTACTTC
CASSLALGTTEETQYF
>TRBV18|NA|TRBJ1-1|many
TGTGCCATCTCGGACCACCTGAACACTGAAGCTTTCTTT
CAISDHLNTEAFF
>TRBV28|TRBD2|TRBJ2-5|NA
TGTGCCAGCAGTTTAAGGGCTAGCGGGAGGGGGCTCGAGACCCAGTACTTC
CASSLRASGRGLETQYF
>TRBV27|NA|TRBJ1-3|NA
TGTGCCAGCAGTCTATACGGGACCCCTGGAAACACCATATATTTT
CASSLYGTPGNTIYF
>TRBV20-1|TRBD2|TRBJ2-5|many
TGCAGTGCTAGAGTTCCAGCGGGGCCCCAAGAGACCCAGTACTTC
CSARVPAGPQETQYF
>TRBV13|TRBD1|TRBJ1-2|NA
TGTGCCAGCAACCCAGGGACAGCCCTAGATGGCTACACCTTC
CASNPGTALDGYTF
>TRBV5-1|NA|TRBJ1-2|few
TGCGCCAGCAGCTTGGGGACTCCCGCTAACTATGGCTACACCTTC
CASSLGTPANYGYTF
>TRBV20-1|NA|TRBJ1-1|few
TGCAGTGCTAGAGAAGAGGTAATTAGTCCTGAAGCTTTCTTT
CSAREEVISPEAFF
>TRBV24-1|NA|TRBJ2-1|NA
TGTGCCACCAGTGATTTAGGGCCGGGTTCCTCCTACAATGAGCAGTTCTTC
CATSDLGPGSSYNEQFF
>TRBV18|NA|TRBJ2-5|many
TGTGCCAGCTCACCGCGTGGGGGACAAGAGACCCAGTACTTC
CASSPRGGQETQYF
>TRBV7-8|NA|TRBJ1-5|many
TGTGCCAGCAGCTCGTACAGAGGAAGCAATCAGCCCCAGCATTTT
CASSSYRGSNQPQHF
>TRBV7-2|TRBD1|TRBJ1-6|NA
TGTGCCAGCAGAGCTAACCGGGACAGGGGGACACCCCTCCACTTT
CASRANRDRGTPLHF
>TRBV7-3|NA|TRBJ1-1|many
TGTGCCAGCAGCTCTCTCAGGAACACTGAAGCTTTCTTT
CASSSLRNTEAFF
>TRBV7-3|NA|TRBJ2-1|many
TGTGCCAGCAGCCCCTCAGCGGCCTACAATGAGCAGTTCTTC
CASSPSAAYNEQFF